Below are 13 T cell receptor beta chains sequenced from a single sample in a study of human T cells and chemical hapten exposure. MiXCR was run by TCRdb on the RACE reads, yielding one entry per CDR3 protein. This sample yields under 450,000 distinct CDR3 sequences, of which roughly 4.8% are seen a single time; under 3% belongs to the top ten. Described time point: patch test 1, 2 weeks after DPC sensitization. Regarding treatment: therapeutic diphenylcyclopropenone sensitization with weekly scalp DPC. The sample in question was whole blood, obtained in connection with sensitization to the hapten diphenylcyclopropenone (DPC). The receptors stem from a woman in her forties or fifties with alopecia areata. Some clones in this sample may be carry-over from other donors' samples.

This clonotype has ten or more counts. The chain links TRBV6-5 to TRBJ2-1; 14 positions match TRBD2. V lost 4 bases and J lost 11; bases outside the gene matches: 4. Germline lookup yields CDR1 MNHEY and CDR2 SVGAGI. The CDR3 has 14 amino acids. The CDR3 sequence is CASSSGTSGSKQFF. As DNA, the CDR3 is TGTGCCAGCAGTTCCGGGACTAGCGGGAGTAAGCAGTTCTTC.

This clonotype was seen a handful of times. This chain links TRBV7-9 with TRBJ2-1, with D possibly TRBD1 on 5 matching bases. CDR1 and CDR2 from the germline V gene are SEHNR and FQNEAQ (reference sequence). The CDR3 length is 11 residues. The germline V and J ends were trimmed by 8 bases and 9 bases, with 11 bases remaining between them. Here the CDR3 reads CASGAPGEQFF. Here the CDR3 DNA reads TGTGCCAGCGGGGCACCGGGTGAGCAGTTCTTC.

This clonotype occurred many times. This chain uses TRBV19 with TRBJ2-1; D is ambiguous. Trimming shortened V by 0 bases and J by 5 bases, and 2 bases separated the two germline ends. Germline-derived CDR1 and CDR2 are LNHDA and SQIVND (reference sequence). This CDR3 region has 12 residues. The CDR3 region has the DNA TGTGCCAGTAGTATAGACCACAATGAGCAGTTCTTC. Its protein is CASSIDHNEQFF.

At least ten counts were recorded for this clonotype. The junction departs from germline at one end; a sequencing error may be responsible. The chain carries TRBV20-1 and TRBJ1-4; a weak D match, TRBD1 (5 bases). The CDR3 has 14 amino acids. Germline V lookup: CDR1 DFQATT, CDR2 SNEGSKA (reference sequence). The CDR3 is CSARGDLLNEKLFF. DNA for the CDR3: TGCAGCGCTAGAGGGGACCTACTAAACGAAAAACTGTTTTTT.

Points on this clonotype: A much larger clone sits a single nucleotide away, making a read error possible. The chain has TRBV27 and TRBJ1-1, with no clear D. Deletions cut 8 bases from V and 4 bases from J, with 8 bases between. The CDR3 length is 11 residues. CDR1 is MNHEY and CDR2 is SMNVEV in the germline V gene (reference sequence). This CDR3 reads CASGWGTEAFF. The CDR3 DNA reads TGTGCCAGCGGTTGGGGCACTGAAGCTTTCTTT.

J is TRBJ2-5 and V is TRBV20-1; TRBD2 matches 10 bases. Germline trimming cut 6 bases from V and 4 bases from J; bases unmatched to any gene: 8. Germline V CDR1 and CDR2: DFQATT, SNEGSKA (reference sequence). The CDR3 has 14 residues. CDR3 bases: TGCAGTGCCCCGGGACTAGCGCAGGGAGAGACCCAGTACTTC. Translation: CSAPGLAQGETQYF.

In its sample, this clonotype was seen a few times. The rearrangement joins TRBV25-1 to TRBJ2-5, with D perhaps matching TRBD2 (6 bases). CDR1 is MGHDK, CDR2 SYGVNS, per germline. V gave up 5 bases and J gave up 7 bases, with 17 bases separating them. The CDR3 loop spans 14 amino acids. Here the CDR3 DNA reads TGTGCCAGCAGTCCGGAGGGGATAGCAGGGACCCAGTACTTC. Translation: CASSPEGIAGTQYF.

The rearrangement links TRBV20-1 to TRBJ2-1, with 10 bases matching TRBD2. The CDR3 totals 16 residues. Germline values: CDR1 DFQATT, CDR2 SNEGSKA (reference sequence). V was pared by 2 bases and J by 4 bases, with 8 bases of the junction left unmatched. CDR3 residues: CSARRVTSGFYNEQFF. Here the CDR3 DNA reads TGCAGTGCTAGAAGAGTGACTAGCGGGTTTTACAATGAGCAGTTCTTC.

V is TRBV29-1 and J is TRBJ1-2; TRBD1 matches 7 bases. The germline CDR1 and CDR2 sequences are SQVTM and ANQGSEA. The CDR3 has 13 residues. V gave up 7 bases and J gave up 4 bases; unmatched junction bases: 9. Written as DNA, the CDR3 is TGCAGCGCGTGGACAGGAAGCATCTATGGCTACACCTTC. It is translated as CSAWTGSIYGYTF. Full variable domain (rest looked up from reference TRBV29-1 and TRBJ1-2): SAVISQKPSRDICQRGTSLTIQCQVDSQVTMMFWYRQQPGQSLTLIATANQGSEATYESGFVIDKFPISRPNLTFSTLTVSNMSPEDSSIYLCSAWTGSIYGYTFGSGTRLTVV.

This clonotype has at least ten counts. The V call is TRBV5-1, the J call TRBJ2-7; tentatively, D is TRBD1 (6 bases). The CDR3 has 14 residues. CDR1 is SGHRS and CDR2 is YFSETQ in the germline V gene. Between the trimmed V and J ends, which lost 4 bases and 0 bases, there was a span of 11 bases. The CDR3, as DNA: TGCGCCAGCAGCAAGGACAGCGGCTCCTACGAGCAGTACTTC. Encoded protein: CASSKDSGSYEQYF.

This chain uses TRBV5-6 with TRBJ2-7, with D possibly being TRBD1 (5 bases). Germline loops: CDR1 SGHDT, CDR2 YYEEEE. Trimming cost V 7 bases and J 3 bases, with 14 bases left between them. The CDR3 extends over 13 amino acids. The chain's CDR3 is CASGPTEDYEQYF. As DNA, the CDR3 is TGTGCCAGCGGCCCGACAGAGGACTACGAGCAGTACTTC.

The chain links TRBV3-1 to TRBJ2-1, with 7 bases aligning to TRBD2. Germline values: CDR1 LGHDT, CDR2 YNNKEL (reference sequence). V trimming: 0 bases; J trimming: 5 bases; junction bases outside the gene matches: 16. The CDR3 consists of 19 residues. The CDR3 DNA reads as TGTGCCAGCAGCCAAGATCATCCCGTGGCTAGCGGAACCCACAATGAGCAGTTCTTC. This translates into CASSQDHPVASGTHNEQFF.

This chain uses TRBV2 with TRBJ1-4; TRBD1 might be the D (6 bases). CDR3 size: 14 residues. V gave up 3 bases and J gave up 6 bases, with 11 bases separating them. CDR1 and CDR2 from the germline V gene are SNHLY and FYNNEI. This CDR3 reads CASSDTGSYEKLFF. The CDR3 DNA sequence: TGTGCCAGCAGTGACACAGGGTCCTATGAAAAACTGTTTTTT.